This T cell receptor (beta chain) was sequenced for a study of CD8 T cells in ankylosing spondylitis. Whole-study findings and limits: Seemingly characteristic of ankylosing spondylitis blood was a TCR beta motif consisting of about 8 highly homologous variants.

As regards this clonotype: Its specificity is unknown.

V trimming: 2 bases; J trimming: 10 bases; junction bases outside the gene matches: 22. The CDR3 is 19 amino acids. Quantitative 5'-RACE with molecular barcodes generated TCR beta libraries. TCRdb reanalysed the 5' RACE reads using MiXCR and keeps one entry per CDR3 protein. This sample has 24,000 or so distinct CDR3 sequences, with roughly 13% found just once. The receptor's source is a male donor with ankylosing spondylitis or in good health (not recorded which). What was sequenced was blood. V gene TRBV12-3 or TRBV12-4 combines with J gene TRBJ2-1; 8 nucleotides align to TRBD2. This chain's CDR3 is CASSLSKGGGISYNEEQFF. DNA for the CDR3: TGTGCCAGCAGTTTATCGAAGGGCGGGGGGATCTCCTACAATGAGGAGCAGTTCTTC.